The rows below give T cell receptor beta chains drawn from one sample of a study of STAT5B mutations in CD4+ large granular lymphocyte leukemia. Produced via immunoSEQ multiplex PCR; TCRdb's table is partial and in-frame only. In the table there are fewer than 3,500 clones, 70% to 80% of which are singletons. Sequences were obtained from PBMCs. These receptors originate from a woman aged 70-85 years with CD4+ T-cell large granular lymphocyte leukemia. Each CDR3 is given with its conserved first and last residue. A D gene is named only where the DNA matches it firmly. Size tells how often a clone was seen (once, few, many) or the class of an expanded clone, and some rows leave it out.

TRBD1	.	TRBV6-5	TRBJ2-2	TGTGCCAGCAGTAGACAGGGGAGCACCGGGGAGCTGTTTTTT	CASSRQGSTGELFF
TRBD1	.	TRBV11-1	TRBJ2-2	TGTGCCAGCAGCTTAGCGGCGAACAGGGGAAGAACCGGGGAGCTGTTTTTT	CASSLAANRGRTGELFF
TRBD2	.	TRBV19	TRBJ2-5	TGTGCCAAAATACTAGCGGGAGGTTTCCAAGAGACCCAGTACTTC	CAKILAGGFQETQYF
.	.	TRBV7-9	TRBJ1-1	TGTGCCAGCAGCTTGTATCAGACTGAAGCTTTCTTT	CASSLYQTEAFF
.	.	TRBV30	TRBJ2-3	TGTGCCCGATCAGGGGGGGGTGATACGCAGTATTTT	CARSGGGDTQYF
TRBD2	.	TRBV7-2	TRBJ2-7	TGTGCCAGCACCTTAGCGGGAGCCTACGAGCAGTACTTC	CASTLAGAYEQYF
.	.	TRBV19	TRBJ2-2	TGTGCCAGTAGTTTAGGAACCGGGGAGCTGTTTTTT	CASSLGTGELFF
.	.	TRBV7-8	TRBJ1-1	TGTGCCAGCAGCTTAGACAGGCTCAACACTGAAGCTTTCTTT	CASSLDRLNTEAFF
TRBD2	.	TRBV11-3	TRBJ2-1	TGTGCCAGCAGCCCGAACTCCGGCGGGAGGGCCAGTGAGCAGTTCTTC	CASSPNSGGRASEQFF
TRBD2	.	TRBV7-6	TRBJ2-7	TGTGCCAGCAGCCTCGGGACTAGCGGGAGCGAGCAGTACTTC	CASSLGTSGSEQYF
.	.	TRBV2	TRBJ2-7	TGTGCCAGCAGTGCAGGGGTCACCTACGAGCAGTACTTC	CASSAGVTYEQYF
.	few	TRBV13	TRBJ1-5	TGTGCCAGCGGCCGAGGGGGGACTCGGCAGCCCCAGCATTTT	CASGRGGTRQPQHF